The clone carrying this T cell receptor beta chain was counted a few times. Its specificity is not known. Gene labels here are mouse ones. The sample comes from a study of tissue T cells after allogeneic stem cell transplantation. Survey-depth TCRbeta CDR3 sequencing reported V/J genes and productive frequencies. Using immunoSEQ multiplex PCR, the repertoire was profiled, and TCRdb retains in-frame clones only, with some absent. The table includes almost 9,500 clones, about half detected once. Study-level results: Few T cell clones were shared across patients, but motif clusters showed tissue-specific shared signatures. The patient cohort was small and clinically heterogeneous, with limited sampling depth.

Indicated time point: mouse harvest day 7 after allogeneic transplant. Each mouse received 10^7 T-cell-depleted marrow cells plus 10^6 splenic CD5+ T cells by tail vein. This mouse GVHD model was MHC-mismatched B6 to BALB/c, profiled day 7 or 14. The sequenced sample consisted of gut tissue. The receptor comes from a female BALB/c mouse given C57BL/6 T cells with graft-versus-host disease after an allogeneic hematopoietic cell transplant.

The CDR3 sequence is CASSLSNRGEQYF. CDR3 DNA, as far as it was read: TGTGCCAGCAGTCTGTCGAACAGGGGCGAACAGTAC. This chain uses TRBV26 with TRBJ2-7; 7 bases are a match to TRBD1. The DNA ends 1 residue before the CDR3 does, and the rest of the CDR3 is filled in from the germline J gene. The CDR3 totals 13 residues. Germline CDR1 reads KGHPV; CDR2 reads FQNQEV (reference sequence). The J segment lost 7 bases and the V segment lost 0 bases, leaving 3 bases of the junction unmatched.